A single sample is the source of the 29 T cell receptor beta chains below, sequenced in a study of T cell responses to AZD1222 COVID-19 vaccine. Method: immunoSEQ multiplex PCR; TCRdb's copy keeps in-frame clones and lacks some. Here the sample spans about 150,000 clones, around 92% being singletons. Sample: peripheral blood, taken 28 days after the second AZD1222 dose. The source is an adult who received the AZD1222 COVID-19 vaccine.

V gene TRBV4-1 combines with J gene TRBJ1-6; D may be TRBD1 (6 bases). V lost 3 bases and J lost 11, with 14 bases in between. This CDR3 has 14 residues. In germline, CDR1 is MGHRA, CDR2 YSYEKL. The CDR3: CASSHPGERAPLHF. CDR3 nucleotides: TGCGCCAGCAGCCACCCAGGGGAGAGGGCACCCCTCCACTTT.

The V call is TRBV5-4, the J call TRBJ1-4; tentatively, D is TRBD1 (5 bases). In germline, CDR1 is SGHNT, CDR2 YYREEE (reference sequence). V was clipped by 4 bases and J by 4 bases, with 14 bases between them. CDR3 size: 15 residues. The CDR3 DNA is TGTGCCAGCAGCGACCGAGGGGTTGATAATGAAAAACTGTTTTTT. Protein: CASSDRGVDNEKLFF.

V and J are TRBV9 and TRBJ2-4, with TRBD2 as a possible D gene (6 bases). The CDR3 is 14 residues long. Trimming left V 2 bases short and J 7 bases short, with 13 bases between. From germline, CDR1 is SGDLS and CDR2 YYNGEE. CDR3 sequence reads: CASSVTSSGNIQYF. The CDR3 DNA reads TGTGCCAGCAGCGTCACTAGCAGTGGTAACATTCAGTACTTC.

The chain is built from TRBV24-1 and TRBJ1-3; D unresolved. This CDR3 comprises 16 residues. In germline, CDR1 is KGHDR, CDR2 SFDVKD. Trimming pared 3 bases from V and 0 bases from J, leaving 11 bases between. As DNA, the CDR3 is TGTGCCACCAGTGATATACCGGGGTTCTCTGGAAACACCATATATTTT. This codes for CATSDIPGFSGNTIYF.

The rearrangement uses TRBV19 and TRBJ2-6; D gene ambiguous. Trimming removed 5 bases at V and 0 bases at J, with 11 bases between. CDR1 is LNHDA and CDR2 is SQIVND in the germline V gene (reference sequence). This CDR3 spans 16 amino acids. CDR3 loop: CASSGDANSGANVLTF. CDR3 DNA: TGTGCCAGTAGTGGAGACGCCAACTCTGGGGCCAACGTCCTGACTTTC.

V usage is TRBV5-4 and J usage is TRBJ2-7, with 11 bases that match TRBD2. The V segment lost 4 bases and the J segment 7 bases; nucleotides outside the gene matches: 7. CDR1 SGHNT and CDR2 YYREEE come from the germline V gene (reference sequence). This CDR3 comprises 14 residues. CDR3 coding DNA: TGTGCCAGCAGCCTAGCGGGAGGAACGGGAGAGCAGTACTTC. Translating it yields CASSLAGGTGEQYF.

CDR3 residues: CASSPLAGESYEQYF. DNA of the CDR3: TGTGCCAGCTCACCTCTAGCGGGAGAATCCTACGAGCAGTACTTC. The rearrangement links TRBV18 to TRBJ2-7, with 10 bases matching TRBD2. CDR3 length equals 15 residues. From germline, CDR1 is KGHSH and CDR2 LQKENI. V shed 3 bases, J shed 1 base, and the junction held 3 bases outside the gene matches.

The chain links TRBV28 to TRBJ1-3, with no clear D. From germline, CDR1 is MDHEN and CDR2 SYDVKM. Trimming took off 6 bases at V and 0 bases at J, with 12 bases between the two ends. The CDR3 has 15 residues. CDR3 loop: CASSQWANSGNTIYF. The DNA of the CDR3 is TGTGCCAGCAGCCAATGGGCCAACTCTGGAAACACCATATATTTT.

The chain joins TRBV14 to TRBJ2-3; TRBD1 matches 7 bases. With 4 bases clipped from V and 3 bases from J, the junction kept 10 bases outside the gene matches. CDR3 length: 16 residues. Germline V CDR1 and CDR2: SGHDN, FVKESK. The CDR3 sequence is CASSLRQGVITDTQYF. In DNA, the CDR3 is TGTGCCAGCAGCCTACGACAGGGAGTGATTACAGATACGCAGTATTTT.

This rearrangement joins TRBV5-1 to TRBJ2-1; 7 bases align to TRBD1. The CDR3 runs 15 residues. In germline, CDR1 is SGHRS, CDR2 YFSETQ. V shed 2 bases, J shed 3 bases, and the junction held 5 bases outside the gene matches. The CDR3 sequence is CASSLQGNFYNEQFF. In nucleotides, the CDR3 is TGCGCCAGCAGCTTACAGGGGAACTTCTACAATGAGCAGTTCTTC.

The chain carries TRBV27 and TRBJ2-1; 11 bases map to TRBD2. Per germline, CDR1 MNHEY and CDR2 SMNVEV (reference sequence). V was clipped by 6 bases and J by 10 bases; unmatched bases: 17. CDR3 length equals 17 residues. CDR3 coding DNA: TGTGCCAGCAGCCTCGCCCCACCGGGACTAGCGGTAACCGAGCAGTTCTTC. It yields the protein CASSLAPPGLAVTEQFF.

The gene calls are TRBV27 and TRBJ1-6; 7 positions agree with TRBD1. The V gene end was trimmed by 6 bases and the J gene end by 10 bases; junction bases not matched to a gene: 9. Germline V gives CDR1 MNHEY, CDR2 SMNVEV (reference sequence). The CDR3 length is 14 residues. The CDR3 DNA is TGTGCCAGCAGCAGAGACAGGGTCCGATCACCCCTCCACTTT. This sequence encodes CASSRDRVRSPLHF.

The chain recombines TRBV7-2 with TRBJ2-5; TRBD2 matches at 13 bases. The CDR3 has 16 amino acids. Per germline, CDR1 SGHTA and CDR2 FQGNSA. Trimming took 5 bases from V and 4 from J; bases not matched to a gene: 7. The CDR3 nucleotides are TGTGCCAGCAGCCTCCGACTAGCGGGAGGAGGAGAGACCCAGTACTTC. Translation gives CASSLRLAGGGETQYF. Supplemented by reference TRBV7-2 and TRBJ2-5, the full variable domain reads GAGVSQSPSNKVTEKGKDVELRCDPISGHTALYWYRQSLGQGLEFLIYFQGNSAPDKSGLPSDRFSAERTGGSVSTLTIQRTQQEDSAVYLCASSLRLAGGGETQYFGPGTRLLVL.

The chain combines TRBV25-1 with TRBJ2-3, with D uncertain. The V end lost 3 bases, the J end lost 1 base, and 8 bases lay between the germline ends. The germline V gene has CDR1 MGHDK and CDR2 SYGVNS. There are 14 residues in the CDR3. The CDR3, as DNA: TGTGCCAGCAGTGACGGATATGGCACAGATACGCAGTATTTT. Residues: CASSDGYGTDTQYF.

This clone has only one observation. This chain joins TRBV19 and TRBJ1-5; the D is unclear. With 5 bases removed from V and 3 bases from J, the gap between germline ends came to 17 bases. Germline CDR1 reads LNHDA; CDR2 reads SQIVND (reference sequence). The CDR3 length is 16 residues. CDR3 sequence reads: CASSLQRGSFNQPQHF. The DNA for the CDR3 is TGTGCCAGTAGTCTTCAGAGAGGGTCATTCAATCAGCCCCAGCATTTT.

The V and J genes are TRBV6-5 and TRBJ2-1, with unresolved D. CDR3 length: 11 residues. Deletions cut 5 bases from V and 7 bases from J, with 6 bases between. Germline V gene sequence: CDR1 MNHEY, CDR2 SVGAGI. The CDR3 protein is CASSLGNEQFF. The DNA of the CDR3 is TGTGCCAGCAGTCTAGGGAATGAGCAGTTCTTC.

V gene TRBV15 combines with J gene TRBJ2-7, with 12 bases lining up with TRBD2. V was clipped by 4 bases and J by 0 bases; unmatched bases: 7. Germline assignment: CDR1 LNHNV and CDR2 YYDKDF (reference sequence). CDR3 size: 17 residues. CDR3 coding DNA: TGTGCCACCAGCACCCGGACTAGCGGGGCCCCCTCCTACGAGCAGTACTTC. Its translation: CATSTRTSGAPSYEQYF.

This chain links TRBV5-1 with TRBJ2-1; 8 bases match TRBD2. V trimming: 3 bases; J trimming: 8 bases; junction bases outside the gene matches: 10. CDR1 is SGHRS, CDR2 YFSETQ, per germline. The CDR3 has 15 amino acids. DNA of the CDR3: TGCGCCAGCAGCTCCGGGACTAGTTCCCACGATGAGCAGTTCTTC. Translating gives CASSSGTSSHDEQFF.

The chain joins TRBV5-1 to TRBJ2-2, with D perhaps TRBD1 or TRBD2 (5 bases each). Germline V lookup: CDR1 SGHRS, CDR2 YFSETQ. CDR3 length: 16 amino acids. Trimming removed 4 bases from V and 5 bases from J, with 18 bases in between. CDR3 bases: TGCGCCAGCAGCCCAGGGACCCCCCGCGAAACCGGGGAGCTGTTTTTT. This encodes CASSPGTPRETGELFF.

CDR3 residues: CASSAPPGTTEAFF. CDR3 coding DNA: TGTGCCAGCAGCGCCCCCCCAGGCACCACTGAAGCTTTCTTT. The chain uses TRBV6-5 and TRBJ1-1; D not certain. The V end was cut by 6 bases, the J end by 4 bases, with 15 bases between. The CDR3 sequence is 14 residues long. Germline CDR1 is MNHEY and CDR2 is SVGAGI.

V usage is TRBV30 and J usage is TRBJ2-3, with a possible D match to TRBD2 (5 bases). Germline V lookup: CDR1 GTSNPN, CDR2 SVGIG (reference sequence). V dropped 2 bases and J dropped 7 bases, with 7 bases sitting between them. The length of the CDR3 is 11 residues. CDR3 region: CAWSPGYTQYF. The DNA for the CDR3 is TGTGCCTGGAGTCCGGGATATACGCAGTATTTT. The complete variable domain, with remaining parts taken from reference TRBV30 and TRBJ2-3, reads SQTIHQWPATLVQPVGSPLSLECTVEGTSNPNLYWYRQAAGRGLQLLFYSVGIGQISSEVPQNLSASRPQDRQFILSSKKLLLSDSGFYLCAWSPGYTQYFGPGTRLTVL.

This clone was counted a single time. This chain joins TRBV19 and TRBJ1-1; D unclear. This CDR3 comprises 15 residues. Germline assignment: CDR1 LNHDA and CDR2 SQIVND (reference sequence). V shed 5 bases and J shed 4 bases, with 17 bases lying between them. This CDR3 is CASSPPSGVGTEAFF. CDR3 bases: TGTGCCAGTAGTCCCCCGAGCGGGGTAGGCACTGAAGCTTTCTTT.

The V call is TRBV6-1, the J call TRBJ1-5; 8 bases line up with TRBD1. The germline V gene encodes CDR1 MNHNS and CDR2 SASEGT. Losses at the gene ends were 3 bases for V and 4 bases for J; bases not matched to a gene: 5. This CDR3 is built from 15 residues. The CDR3: CASSEGQAVNQPQHF. In DNA form, the CDR3 reads TGTGCCAGCAGTGAGGGACAGGCGGTTAATCAGCCCCAGCATTTT.

This chain joins TRBV19 and TRBJ2-1; 9 nucleotides match TRBD1. This CDR3 contains 16 residues. With 0 bases clipped from V and 3 bases from J, the junction kept 3 bases outside the gene matches. Germline loops: CDR1 LNHDA, CDR2 SQIVND (reference sequence). The DNA for the CDR3 is TGTGCCAGTAGTATAGACGGGACAGGGATCTACAATGAGCAGTTCTTC. It encodes CASSIDGTGIYNEQFF. Full variable domain (rest looked up from reference TRBV19 and TRBJ2-1): DGGITQSPKYLFRKEGQNVTLSCEQNLNHDAMYWYRQDPGQGLRLIYYSQIVNDFQKGDIAEGYSVSREKKESFPLTVTSAQKNPTAFYLCASSIDGTGIYNEQFFGPGTRLTVL.

CDR3: CASSAPDRGWDTGELFF. In DNA form, the CDR3 reads TGTGCCAGCAGCGCCCCGGACAGGGGATGGGACACCGGGGAGCTGTTTTTT. The rearrangement joins TRBV5-4 to TRBJ2-2, with 9 bases identical to TRBD1. The germline CDR1 and CDR2 sequences are SGHNT and YYREEE (reference sequence). J lost 3 bases, V lost 4 bases, and 10 bases had no gene match. The length of the CDR3 is 17 residues.

This clone was recorded only once. The chain has TRBV28 and TRBJ2-3; the D is unclear. Per the germline V gene, CDR1 is MDHEN and CDR2 is SYDVKM. The CDR3 loop spans 12 amino acids. V lost 5 bases and J lost 6, with 9 bases in between. CDR3 region: CASSTPLDTQYF. In DNA form, the CDR3 reads TGTGCCAGCAGTACCCCCTTGGATACGCAGTATTTT.

The chain recombines TRBV30 with TRBJ1-1; D call uncertain. V was pared by 8 bases and J by 0 bases, with 10 bases between. Germline V gene data show CDR1 as GTSNPN and CDR2 as SVGIG (reference sequence). CDR3 length: 12 residues. The CDR3 DNA is TGTGCCCAGAGTAGAATGAACACTGAAGCTTTCTTT. Translation gives CAQSRMNTEAFF.

The gene calls are TRBV5-6 and TRBJ2-7; D possibly corresponds to TRBD2 (5 bases). CDR3 size: 11 residues. The V gene's germline CDR1 is SGHDT and CDR2 YYEEEE. V was shortened by 4 bases and J by 8 bases, with 10 bases between the two germline ends. The CDR3, as DNA: TGTGCCAGCAGCCGGGGTCAACAGCAGTACTTC. Translating it yields CASSRGQQQYF. The variable domain in full, with the rest retrieved from reference TRBV5-6 and TRBJ2-7, is DAGVTQSPTHLIKTRGQQVTLRCSPKSGHDTVSWYQQALGQGPQFIFQYYEEEERQRGNFPDRFSGHQFPNYSSELNVNALLLGDSALYLCASSRGQQQYFGPGTRLTVT.

The CDR3 sequence: CASSVGPSSYEQYF. DNA of the CDR3: TGTGCCAGCAGCGTAGGACCTAGCTCCTACGAGCAGTACTTC. The chain uses TRBV9 and TRBJ2-7; no reliable D call. Trimming cost V 0 bases and J 0 bases, with 7 bases left between them. Germline CDR1 and CDR2: SGDLS and YYNGEE. CDR3 length: 14 residues.